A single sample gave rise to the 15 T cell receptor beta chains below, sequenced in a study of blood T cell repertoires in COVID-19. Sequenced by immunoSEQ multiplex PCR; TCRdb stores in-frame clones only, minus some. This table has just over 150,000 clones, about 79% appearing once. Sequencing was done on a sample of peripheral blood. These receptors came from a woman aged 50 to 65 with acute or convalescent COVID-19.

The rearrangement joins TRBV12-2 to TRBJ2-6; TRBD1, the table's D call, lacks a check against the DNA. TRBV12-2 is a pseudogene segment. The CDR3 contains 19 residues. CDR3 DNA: TGTGCAAGTCGCTTAAGCCGACAGGGATTCTGGTCTGGGGCCAACGTCCTGACTTTC. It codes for CASRLSRQGFWSGANVLTF.

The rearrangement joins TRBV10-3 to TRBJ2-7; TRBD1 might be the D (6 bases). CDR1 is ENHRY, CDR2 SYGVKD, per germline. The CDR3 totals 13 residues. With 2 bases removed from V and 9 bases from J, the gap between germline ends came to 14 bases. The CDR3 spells CAISETRDTGQYF. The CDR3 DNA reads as TGTGCCATCAGTGAGACCCGGGACACGGGGCAGTACTTC.

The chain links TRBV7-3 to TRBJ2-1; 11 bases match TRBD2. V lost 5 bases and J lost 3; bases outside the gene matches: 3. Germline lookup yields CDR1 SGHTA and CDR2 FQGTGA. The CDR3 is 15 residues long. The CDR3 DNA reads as TGTGCCAGCAGCCCGACTAGCGGGAACTACAATGAGCAGTTCTTC. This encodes CASSPTSGNYNEQFF. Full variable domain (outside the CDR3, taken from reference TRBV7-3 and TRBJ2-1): GAGVSQTPSNKVTEKGKYVELRCDPISGHTALYWYRQSLGQGPEFLIYFQGTGAADDSGLPNDRFFAVRPEGSVSTLKIQRTERGDSAVYLCASSPTSGNYNEQFFGPGTRLTVL.

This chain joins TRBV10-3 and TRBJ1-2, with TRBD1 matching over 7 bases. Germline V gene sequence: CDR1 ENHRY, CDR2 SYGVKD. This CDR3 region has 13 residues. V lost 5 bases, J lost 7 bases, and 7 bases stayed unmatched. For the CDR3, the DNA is TGTGCCATCAGTCCAGACAGGGAGGCTGGCTACACCTTC. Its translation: CAISPDREAGYTF.

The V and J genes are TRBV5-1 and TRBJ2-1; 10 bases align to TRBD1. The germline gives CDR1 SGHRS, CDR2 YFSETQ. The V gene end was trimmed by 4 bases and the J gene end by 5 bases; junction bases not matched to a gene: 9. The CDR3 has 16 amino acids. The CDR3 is CASSVKTGGFDNEQFF. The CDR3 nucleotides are TGCGCCAGCAGCGTAAAGACAGGGGGCTTCGACAATGAGCAGTTCTTC.

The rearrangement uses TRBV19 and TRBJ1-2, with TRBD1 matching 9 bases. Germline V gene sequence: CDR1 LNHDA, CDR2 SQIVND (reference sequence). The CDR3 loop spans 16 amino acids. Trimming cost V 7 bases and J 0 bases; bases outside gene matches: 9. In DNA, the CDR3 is TGTGCCAGTATCCCGGGACAGGGATGGACTAACTATGGCTACACCTTC. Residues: CASIPGQGWTNYGYTF.

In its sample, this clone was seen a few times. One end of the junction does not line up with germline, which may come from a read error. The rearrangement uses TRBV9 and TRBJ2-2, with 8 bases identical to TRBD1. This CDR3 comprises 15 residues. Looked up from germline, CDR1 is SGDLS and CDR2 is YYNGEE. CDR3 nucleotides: TGTGCCAGCAGCGTAAGGACAGGGAACCCCGGGGAGCTGTTTTTT. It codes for CASSVRTGNPGELFF.

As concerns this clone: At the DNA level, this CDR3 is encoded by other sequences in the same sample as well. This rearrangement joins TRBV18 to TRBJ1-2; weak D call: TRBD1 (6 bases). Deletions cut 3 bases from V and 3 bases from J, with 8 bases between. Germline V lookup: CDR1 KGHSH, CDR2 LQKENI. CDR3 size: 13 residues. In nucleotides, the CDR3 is TGTGCCAGCTCACCTCAGGGGTACTATGGCTACACCTTC. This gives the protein CASSPQGYYGYTF.

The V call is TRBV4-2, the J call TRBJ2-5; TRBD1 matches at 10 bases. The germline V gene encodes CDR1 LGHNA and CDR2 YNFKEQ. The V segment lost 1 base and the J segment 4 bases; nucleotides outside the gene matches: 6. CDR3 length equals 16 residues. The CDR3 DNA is TGTGCCAGCAGCCAAGGCCGGGACAGGGGTCGAGAGACCCAGTACTTC. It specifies CASSQGRDRGRETQYF.

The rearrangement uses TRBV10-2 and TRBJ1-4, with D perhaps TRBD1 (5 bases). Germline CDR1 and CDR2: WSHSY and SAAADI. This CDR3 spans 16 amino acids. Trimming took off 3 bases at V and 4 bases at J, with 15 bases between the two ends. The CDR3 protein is CASSDGGGSYNEKLFF. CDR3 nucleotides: TGCGCCAGCAGTGATGGGGGAGGGAGTTATAATGAAAAACTGTTTTTT.

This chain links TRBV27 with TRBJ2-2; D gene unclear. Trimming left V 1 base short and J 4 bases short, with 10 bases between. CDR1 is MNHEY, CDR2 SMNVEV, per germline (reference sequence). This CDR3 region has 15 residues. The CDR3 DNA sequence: TGTGCCAGCAGTTTATTGTCAGTTCGCACCGGGGAGCTGTTTTTT. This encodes CASSLLSVRTGELFF.

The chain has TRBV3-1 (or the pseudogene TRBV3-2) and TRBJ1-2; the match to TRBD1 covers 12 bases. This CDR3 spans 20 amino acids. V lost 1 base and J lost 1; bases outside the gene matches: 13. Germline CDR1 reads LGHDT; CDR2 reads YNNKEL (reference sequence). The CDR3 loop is CASSQGVFGGQGARNYGYTF. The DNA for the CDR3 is TGTGCCAGCAGCCAAGGTGTTTTTGGGGGACAGGGGGCTCGTAACTATGGCTACACCTTC.

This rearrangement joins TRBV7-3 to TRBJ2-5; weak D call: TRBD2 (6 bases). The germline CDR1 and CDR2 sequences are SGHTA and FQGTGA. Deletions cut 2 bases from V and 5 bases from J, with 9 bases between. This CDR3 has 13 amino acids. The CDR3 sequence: CASSLPGGETQYF. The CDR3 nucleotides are TGTGCCAGCAGCTTACCTGGGGGGGAGACCCAGTACTTC.

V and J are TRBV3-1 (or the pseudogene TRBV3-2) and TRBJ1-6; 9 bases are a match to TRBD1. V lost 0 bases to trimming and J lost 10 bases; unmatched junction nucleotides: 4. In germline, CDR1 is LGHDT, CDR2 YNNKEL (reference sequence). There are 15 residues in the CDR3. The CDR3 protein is CASSQDGQGFSPLHF. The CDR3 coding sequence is TGTGCCAGCAGCCAAGACGGACAGGGGTTCTCACCCCTCCACTTT.

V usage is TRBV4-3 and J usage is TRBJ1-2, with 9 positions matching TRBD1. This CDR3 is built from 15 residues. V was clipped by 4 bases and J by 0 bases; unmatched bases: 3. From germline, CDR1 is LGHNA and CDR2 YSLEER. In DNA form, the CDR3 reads TGCGCCAGCAGCCCTCGACAGGGGGCTAACTATGGCTACACCTTC. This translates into CASSPRQGANYGYTF.